The 21 T cell receptor beta chains below all came from one sample that was sequenced in a study of T-cell reconstitution after alpha-beta-depleted transplantation in children. The TCRbeta library was prepared with unique molecular identifiers. From the PCR reads, TCRdb called clonotypes with MiXCR, one entry per CDR3 protein. The sample comprises fewer than 1 million distinct CDR3 sequences, 15% to 20% of which are singletons, and 5% rests with the top ten. Source: PBMCs, mostly from graft donor cells, taken 360 days after TCRalphabeta/CD19-depleted stem cell transplant. Every receptor here comes from a male patient younger than 18 who had a stem cell transplant for acute lymphoblastic leukemia, so the T cells may come from the graft donor.

This clonotype has only a few counts. The chain joins TRBV20-1 to TRBJ1-2, with D uncertain. Trimming took off 5 bases at V and 4 bases at J, with 8 bases between the two ends. Looked up from germline, CDR1 is DFQATT and CDR2 is SNEGSKA (reference sequence). The CDR3 extends over 11 amino acids. This CDR3 reads CSALGGYGYTF. In DNA, the CDR3 is TGCAGTGCTCTGGGAGGCTATGGCTACACCTTC.

This clonotype was seen a handful of times. The rearrangement uses TRBV10-3 and TRBJ1-5; TRBD1 might be the D (5 bases). This CDR3 has 16 amino acids. The V end was cut by 8 bases, the J end by 0 bases, with 17 bases between. CDR1 is ENHRY and CDR2 is SYGVKD in the germline V gene. This CDR3 reads CAIGDRIGISNQPQHF. In nucleotides, the CDR3 is TGTGCCATCGGGGACCGAATAGGTATTAGCAATCAGCCCCAGCATTTT.

This chain joins TRBV7-9 and TRBJ2-5, with a tentative D call TRBD1 (5 bases). This CDR3 is built from 15 residues. Germline lookup yields CDR1 SEHNR and CDR2 FQNEAQ (reference sequence). The germline V and J ends were trimmed by 5 bases and 2 bases, with 15 bases remaining between them. The CDR3 region has the DNA TGTGCCAGCAGCCTATCCCTCAGGGCGCAAGAGACCCAGTACTTC. As protein: CASSLSLRAQETQYF. Together with reference TRBV7-9 and TRBJ2-5, the CDR3 gives the full variable domain: DTGVSQNPRHKITKRGQNVTFRCDPISEHNRLYWYRQTLGQGPEFLTYFQNEAQLEKSRLLSDRFSAERPKGSFSTLEIQRTEQGDSAMYLCASSLSLRAQETQYFGPGTRLLVL.

The chain employs TRBV12-3 or TRBV12-4 and TRBJ2-3; 8 nucleotides match TRBD1. The CDR3 totals 15 residues. Trimming removed 1 base from V and 4 bases from J; junction bases left unmatched: 4. The CDR3 region is CASSLGPGGADTQYF. The CDR3 DNA sequence: TGTGCCAGCAGTTTAGGCCCAGGGGGCGCAGATACGCAGTATTTT.

This clonotype was counted at least ten times. This chain uses TRBV6-5 with TRBJ1-1; D remains unclear. The CDR3 is 14 residues long. Trimming removed 5 bases from V and 1 base from J, with 11 bases in between. Germline CDR1 MNHEY, CDR2 SVGAGI. The CDR3 reads CASSRAGWNTEAFF. The CDR3 region has the DNA TGTGCCAGCAGTCGGGCGGGGTGGAACACTGAAGCTTTCTTT.

This clonotype was seen only a few times. V and J are TRBV20-1 and TRBJ2-7, with TRBD2 matching 8 bases. Looked up from germline, CDR1 is DFQATT and CDR2 is SNEGSKA (reference sequence). The CDR3 runs 13 residues. The J segment lost 2 bases and the V segment lost 6 bases, leaving 6 bases of the junction unmatched. The CDR3 DNA sequence: TGCAGTGCCCAAACTAGCGGCCCCTACGAGCAGTACTTC. Amino acids: CSAQTSGPYEQYF.

This clonotype was counted at least ten times. The chain uses TRBV29-1 and TRBJ2-3, with 12 bases lining up with TRBD1. CDR1 and CDR2 (germline): SQVTM, ANQGSEA. The CDR3 consists of 14 residues. J lost 2 bases, V lost 5 bases, and 2 bases had no gene match. The CDR3 DNA reads as TGCAGCGTTCCGGGACAGGGGGCCACAGATACGCAGTATTTT. It specifies CSVPGQGATDTQYF.

This clonotype was picked up many times. The germline gene is not matched at one end of the junction; a read error may be the cause. The chain uses TRBV5-1 and TRBJ2-3, with D unresolved. The CDR3 runs to 12 residues. Germline V lookup: CDR1 SGHRS, CDR2 YFSETQ. The CDR3 spells CASRLAGDTQYF. CDR3 DNA sequence: TGCGCCAGCAGATTGGCCGGGGATACGCAGTATTTT.

This clonotype was recorded a few times. A much larger clone differs by one base, so this may be a read error. The chain recombines TRBV9 with TRBJ2-3, with D hard to call. Trimming stripped 0 bases from V and 2 bases from J, with 4 bases between. Germline V gives CDR1 SGDLS, CDR2 YYNGEE. The CDR3 is made up of 13 amino acids. The CDR3 sequence: CASSVVITDTQYF. In DNA, the CDR3 is TGTGCCAGCAGCGTAGTCATCACAGATACGCAGTATTTT.

This chain uses TRBV7-9 with TRBJ2-1; D ambiguous. Trimming took 1 base from V and 8 from J, leaving 15 bases between them. The germline gives CDR1 SEHNR, CDR2 FQNEAQ (reference sequence). The CDR3 loop spans 15 amino acids. The CDR3: CASSLGPTSGYEQFF. The DNA for the CDR3 is TGTGCCAGCAGCTTAGGGCCTACTTCCGGCTATGAGCAGTTCTTC.

The J gene is TRBJ2-1, the V gene TRBV27, with D perhaps TRBD1 (5 bases). This CDR3 has 18 residues. V lost 0 bases and J lost 4, with 19 bases in between. CDR1 is MNHEY, CDR2 SMNVEV, per germline (reference sequence). The DNA for the CDR3 is TGTGCCAGCAGTTTATCGAAAGGACACCCAAAACTTTACAATGAGCAGTTCTTC. It translates to CASSLSKGHPKLYNEQFF.

This clonotype has a handful of counts. The chain combines TRBV29-1 with TRBJ2-1; possibly TRBD1 for D (5 bases). V was cut by 7 bases and J by 0 bases, with 19 bases left in between. Germline lookup yields CDR1 SQVTM and CDR2 ANQGSEA. CDR3 length: 16 amino acids. As DNA, the CDR3 is TGCAGCGCCCCGCCCTTACAGGCGAGCTCCTACAATGAGCAGTTCTTC. Its translation: CSAPPLQASSYNEQFF.

This clonotype appeared many times. The V gene is TRBV5-1, the J gene TRBJ2-7, with TRBD2 matching over 10 bases. The germline gives CDR1 SGHRS, CDR2 YFSETQ. After removal of 4 bases from V and 1 base from J, the junction contained 8 bases not matched to a gene. This CDR3 has 16 residues. Here the CDR3 reads CASSPRTSGLSYEQYF. The CDR3 bases are TGCGCCAGCAGCCCCCGGACTAGCGGTCTTTCCTACGAGCAGTACTTC. Using reference TRBV5-1 and TRBJ2-7 for the parts outside the CDR3, the full variable domain is KAGVTQTPRYLIKTRGQQVTLSCSPISGHRSVSWYQQTPGQGLQFLFEYFSETQRNKGNFPGRFSGRQFSNSRSEMNVSTLELGDSALYLCASSPRTSGLSYEQYFGPGTRLTVT.

This clonotype was detected only once. A much larger clone differs from this one at a single base, so this may be a read error. The CDR3 nucleotides are TGTGCCAGCAGTGACCCGGGACTAGCGGGAGGAAATGAGCAGTTCTTC. This codes for CASSDPGLAGGNEQFF. The J gene is TRBJ2-1, the V gene TRBV6-1; TRBD2 agrees at 15 bases. V lost 3 bases and J lost 7; bases outside the gene matches: 4. CDR1 is MNHNS and CDR2 is SASEGT in the germline V gene. The CDR3 is 16 amino acids.

The chain has TRBV7-9 and TRBJ1-4, with D maybe TRBD1 (5 bases). CDR1 SEHNR and CDR2 FQNEAQ come from the germline V gene (reference sequence). The CDR3 consists of 14 residues. Trimming removed 5 bases at V and 8 bases at J, with 15 bases between. CDR3 region: CASSRTLGAEKLFF. The CDR3, as DNA: TGTGCCAGCAGCCGGACCCTTGGGGCGGAAAAACTGTTTTTT.

This clonotype was observed a few times. This chain uses TRBV20-1 with TRBJ2-7, with TRBD2 matching over 10 bases. V gave up 3 bases and J gave up 0 bases; unmatched junction bases: 14. This CDR3 has 18 residues. CDR1 and CDR2 from the germline V gene are DFQATT and SNEGSKA (reference sequence). CDR3 nucleotide sequence: TGCAGTGCTAGGGGGAAGATAGCGGGAGGCTCTGTCTCCTACGAGCAGTACTTC. Encoded protein: CSARGKIAGGSVSYEQYF.

The CDR3 sequence is CASRLTSALYNEQFF. The DNA for the CDR3 is TGTGCCAGCAGGTTGACTAGCGCCCTCTACAATGAGCAGTTCTTC. The J gene is TRBJ2-1, the V gene TRBV2, with TRBD2 matching 8 bases. The junction had 7 bases not matched to a gene; V was cut back by 6 bases and J by 3 bases. The CDR3 spans 15 residues. From germline, CDR1 is SNHLY and CDR2 FYNNEI. Full variable domain (missing parts from reference TRBV2 and TRBJ2-1): EPEVTQTPSHQVTQMGQEVILRCVPISNHLYFYWYRQILGQKVEFLVSFYNNEISEKSEIFDDQFSVERPDGSNFTLKIRSTKLEDSAMYFCASRLTSALYNEQFFGPGTRLTVL.

The chain joins TRBV25-1 to TRBJ2-7; the match to TRBD2 covers 16 bases. Losses at the gene ends were 1 base for V and 3 bases for J; bases not matched to a gene: 6. Germline V gene sequence: CDR1 MGHDK, CDR2 SYGVNS. The CDR3 has 18 residues. Here the CDR3 DNA reads TGTGCCAGCAGTGAATCCGGGACTAGCGGGAGGGTATTCTACGAGCAGTACTTC. This sequence encodes CASSESGTSGRVFYEQYF.

This clonotype appeared a few times. This chain links TRBV11-2 with TRBJ2-3, with a tentative D call TRBD2 (5 bases). V gave up 4 bases and J gave up 4 bases, with 15 bases separating them. The CDR3 length is 15 residues. Germline CDR1 and CDR2: SGHAT and FQNNGV. As DNA, the CDR3 is TGTGCCAGCAGCTCCGGAAGACGGGGTTCAGATACGCAGTATTTT. Protein: CASSSGRRGSDTQYF.

This chain's CDR3 is CASSLRTGVNTGELFF. The CDR3 DNA reads as TGTGCCAGCAGCTTAAGGACAGGCGTCAACACCGGGGAGCTGTTTTTT. The V and J genes are TRBV7-9 and TRBJ2-2, with TRBD1 matching over 7 bases. This CDR3 has 16 amino acids. Germline V gene sequence: CDR1 SEHNR, CDR2 FQNEAQ (reference sequence). V gave up 2 bases and J gave up 2 bases; unmatched junction bases: 5.

In this sample, this clonotype turned up a few times. The chain employs TRBV24-1 and TRBJ2-2; tentative D call: TRBD2 (6 bases). V lost 1 base to trimming and J lost 5 bases, with 13 bases between them. Looked up from germline, CDR1 is KGHDR and CDR2 is SFDVKD. CDR3 length: 16 amino acids. The CDR3 protein is CATSDLDGSVTGELFF. The CDR3 coding sequence is TGTGCCACCAGTGATTTAGACGGGAGTGTTACCGGGGAGCTGTTTTTT.